The sample holds one count of the clone carrying this TCR beta chain. Its antigen is as yet unknown. The sample belongs to a study of Ad26.COV2.S vaccination and SARS-CoV-2 variants. After removal of 3 bases from V and 2 bases from J, the junction contained 13 bases not matched to a gene. CDR3 size: 17 residues. Germline assignment: CDR1 SGHTS and CDR2 YDEGEE. Documented treatment: 15 to 20 received Ad26.COV2.S at low or high dose, single or two shots; about 5 received placebo; per-sample allocation not given. Repertoires come from day 63 after the first vaccine or placebo injection. Participants' vaccine, an Ad26 vector, delivered Wuhan-strain SARS-CoV-2 spike. Findings of the study overall: Reported post-vaccination CD8+ and CD4+ T cell responses to spike showed substantial breadth. Total T cell responses, in the TCR breadth and depth analyses, may have been underestimated.

The data were produced by immunoSEQ multiplex PCR, yet TCRdb's version contains in-frame clones alone and is incomplete. Seen here are approximately 420,000 clones, around nine tenths observed once, and the top ten hold 3.6%. The source was peripheral blood, collected in a trial of Ad26.COV2.S vaccine versus placebo. This TCR was sampled from a person aged 18-60 years who received the Ad26.COV2.S COVID-19 vaccine or a placebo. The V gene is TRBV5-8, the J gene TRBJ2-7; 8 bases are shared with TRBD1. In nucleotides, the CDR3 is TGTGCCAGCAGCTCGGCGCGGAAGCAGGGGGCAACCTACGAGCAGTACTTC. This gives the protein CASSSARKQGATYEQYF.